The 7 T cell receptor beta chains below all came from one sample that was sequenced in a study of cytomegalovirus exposure and HLA in healthy donors. The PCR employed 60 Vbeta primers together with 13 Jbeta primers. Libraries were prepared by immunoSEQ multiplex PCR; TCRdb keeps only in-frame clonotypes and omits some of them. In the table there are some 87,000 clones, under 80% of which are singletons. The sample taken for sequencing was PBMCs. These receptors all come from a man in his fifties in good health and CMV-seropositive.

The genes are TRBV30 and TRBJ1-1; 10 bases are shared with TRBD1. The V segment lost 3 bases and the J segment 4 bases; nucleotides outside the gene matches: 5. The length of the CDR3 is 14 residues. CDR1 and CDR2 from the germline V gene are GTSNPN and SVGIG (reference sequence). CDR3 coding DNA: TGTGCCTGGAGGACAGGGGGCTTTGGCACTGAAGCTTTCTTT. As protein: CAWRTGGFGTEAFF. The entire variable domain, with the rest obtained from reference TRBV30 and TRBJ1-1, is as follows: SQTIHQWPATLVQPVGSPLSLECTVEGTSNPNLYWYRQAAGRGLQLLFYSVGIGQISSEVPQNLSASRPQDRQFILSSKKLLLSDSGFYLCAWRTGGFGTEAFFGQGTRLTVV.

The chain recombines TRBV10-3 with TRBJ1-1, with 7 bases that match TRBD1. CDR3 length: 15 residues. V trimming: 0 bases; J trimming: 10 bases; junction bases outside the gene matches: 11. The germline CDR1 and CDR2 sequences are ENHRY and SYGVKD. CDR3 region: CAISESGQGELGAFF. Here the CDR3 DNA reads TGTGCCATCAGTGAGTCAGGCCAGGGGGAGCTGGGAGCTTTCTTT.

This sequence joins TRBV28 and TRBJ2-6, with D maybe TRBD1 (6 bases). V shed 11 bases and J shed 4 bases, with 18 bases lying between them. This CDR3 is built from 15 residues. Germline V gives CDR1 MDHEN, CDR2 SYDVKM. CDR3 in DNA: TGTGCCGTCCAAGCCAGGGGTTCCGGGGCCAACGTCCTGACTTTC. This codes for CAVQARGSGANVLTF.

The chain carries TRBV5-8 and TRBJ1-3; D remains ambiguous. The CDR3 consists of 14 residues. Between the trimmed V and J ends, which lost 0 bases and 0 bases, there was a span of 4 bases. CDR1 and CDR2 from the germline V gene are SGHTS and YDEGEE. The CDR3 nucleotides read TGTGCCAGCAGCTTGGGTAACTCTGGAAACACCATATATTTT. It codes for CASSLGNSGNTIYF. Full variable domain (missing parts from reference TRBV5-8 and TRBJ1-3): EAGVTQSPTHLIKTRGQQATLRCSPISGHTSVYWYQQALGLGLQFLLWYDEGEERNRGNFPPRFSGRQFPNYSSELNVNALELEDSALYLCASSLGNSGNTIYFGEGSWLTVV.

The chain has TRBV18 and TRBJ1-1; D is possibly TRBD1 (5 bases). V was shortened by 2 bases and J by 5 bases, with 18 bases between the two germline ends. From germline, CDR1 is KGHSH and CDR2 LQKENI. This CDR3 spans 16 amino acids. The CDR3 protein is CASSPSSGGARTEAFF. The CDR3 DNA follows: TGTGCCAGCTCACCAAGTTCGGGTGGGGCGCGGACTGAAGCTTTCTTT.

This sequence joins TRBV15 and TRBJ2-7; TRBD1 aligns across 8 bases. Per the germline V gene, CDR1 is LNHNV and CDR2 is YYDKDF (reference sequence). V trimming: 5 bases; J trimming: 6 bases; junction bases outside the gene matches: 18. This CDR3 comprises 17 residues. This CDR3 reads CATSGPRAGGAPGEQYF. The CDR3 coding sequence is TGTGCCACCAGCGGCCCTCGGGCAGGGGGCGCCCCGGGCGAGCAGTACTTC.

The rearrangement joins TRBV5-6 to TRBJ2-7; 7 nucleotides agree with TRBD1. CDR1 is SGHDT, CDR2 YYEEEE, per germline. The CDR3 runs to 13 residues. V dropped 3 bases and J dropped 0; count of bases not matched to a gene: 0. CDR3 bases: TGTGCCAGCAGCTGGGACAGCTCCTACGAGCAGTACTTC. Translated, it gives CASSWDSSYEQYF.